The entry below describes one T cell receptor (beta chain). V was pared by 0 bases and J by 10 bases, with 21 bases between. The CDR3 loop spans 16 amino acids. The sample belongs to a study of memory CD4+ T cells and cytomegalovirus serostatus. Study at large: Of the healthy Belgian adults, fewer than 10 were CMV seropositive and more than 20 seronegative.

The sort gate was single viable CD3+CD4+CD8-CD45RO+ cells for memory CD4+ T cells. Sequencing used immunoSEQ multiplex PCR; TCRdb keeps in-frame clones, though not all of them. The repertoire includes over 35,000 clones, 75% to 85% of them detected once, and approximately 1% sits in the top ten. The TCR originated in an adult in good health and CMV-seronegative. The sequenced sample was memory CD4+ T cells from blood. The genes are TRBV23-1 and TRBJ1-2; no reliable D call. TRBV23-1 is recorded as an ORF, its role being uncertain. The CDR3: CASSQSLGSHPLVYTF. In DNA, the CDR3 is TGCGCCAGCAGTCAATCGTTAGGGAGCCACCCGCTCGTCTACACCTTC.